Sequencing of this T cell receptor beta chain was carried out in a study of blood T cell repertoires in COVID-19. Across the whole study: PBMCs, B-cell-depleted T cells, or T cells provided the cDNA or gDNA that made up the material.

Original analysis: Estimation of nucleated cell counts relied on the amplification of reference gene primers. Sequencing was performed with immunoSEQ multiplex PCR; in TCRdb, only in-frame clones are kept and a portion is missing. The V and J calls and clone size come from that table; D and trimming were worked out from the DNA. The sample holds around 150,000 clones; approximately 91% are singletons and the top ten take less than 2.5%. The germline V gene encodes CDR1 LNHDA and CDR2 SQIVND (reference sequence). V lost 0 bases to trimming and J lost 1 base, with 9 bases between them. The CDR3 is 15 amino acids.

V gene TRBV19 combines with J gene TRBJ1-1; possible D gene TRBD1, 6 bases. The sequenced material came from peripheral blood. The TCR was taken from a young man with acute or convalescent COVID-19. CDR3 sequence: CASSIEQGRNTEAFF. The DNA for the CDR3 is TGTGCCAGTAGTATAGAGCAGGGGAGGAACACTGAAGCTTTCTTT.